This T cell receptor beta chain was recovered during a study of blood T cells in healthy people across ages. Whole-study findings and limits: Naive T cell percentage and TCR beta diversity correlated strongly.

The second PCR ran about 6 to 11 cycles with a sample-barcoded 5' primer and J-beta primers. TCRdb independently ran MiXCR on the 5' RACE reads; one entry per CDR3 protein. The table shows 1.5 million to 2 million distinct CDR3 sequences, with 40% to 55% occurring only once. In the case of this clonotype: Its antigen is unidentified.

The sequence came from a woman aged 35 to 49 in good health. Material: blood.

The CDR3 spells CASSQDTGGTAYEQYF. The CDR3 bases are TGCGCCAGCAGCCAAGATACCGGGGGCACCGCCTACGAGCAGTACTTC. The chain carries TRBV4-3 and TRBJ2-7; D assignment may be TRBD1 or TRBD2 (6 bases each). The CDR3 runs 16 residues. Trimming shortened V by 0 bases and J by 2 bases, and 14 bases separated the two germline ends. The germline gives CDR1 LGHNA, CDR2 YSLEER.